The T cell receptor beta chain under discussion was sequenced for a study of cytomegalovirus exposure and HLA in healthy donors. Study-wide results and limits: CMV antigen specificity of three CMV-associated chains was confirmed in vitro.

Comments on this clone: Antigen unknown.

Trimming cost V 5 bases and J 3 bases; bases outside gene matches: 2. CDR3 length: 14 residues. CDR1 is SGHDN and CDR2 is FVKESK in the germline V gene. From the 120-subject validation cohort, which was separate from the approximately 670-subject first cohort, the donors were drawn. This table comes from immunoSEQ multiplex PCR, and its TCRdb copy is limited to in-frame clones, with some not included. The sample consists of some 130,000 clones, 84% of them appearing once. V gene TRBV14 combines with J gene TRBJ2-7; TRBD2 aligns across 12 bases. Sequenced sample: PBMCs. The receptor comes from a woman aged 30 to 39 in good health and CMV-seronegative. CDR3 in amino acids: CASSGLAGYYEQYF. CDR3 nucleotides: TGTGCCAGCAGCGGACTAGCGGGGTACTACGAGCAGTACTTC.